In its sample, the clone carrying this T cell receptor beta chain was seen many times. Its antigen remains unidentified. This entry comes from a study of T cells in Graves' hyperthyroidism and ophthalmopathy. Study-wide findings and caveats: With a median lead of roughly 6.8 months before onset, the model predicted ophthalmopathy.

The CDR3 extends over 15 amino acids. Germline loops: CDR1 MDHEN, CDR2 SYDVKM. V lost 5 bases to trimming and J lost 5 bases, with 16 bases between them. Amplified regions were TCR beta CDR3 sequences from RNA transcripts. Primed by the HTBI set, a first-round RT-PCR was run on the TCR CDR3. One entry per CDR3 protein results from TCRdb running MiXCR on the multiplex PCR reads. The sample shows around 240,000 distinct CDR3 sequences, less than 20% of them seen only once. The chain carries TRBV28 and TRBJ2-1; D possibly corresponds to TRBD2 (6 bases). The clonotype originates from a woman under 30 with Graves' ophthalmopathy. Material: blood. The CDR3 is CASSTGGNLNNEQFF. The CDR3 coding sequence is TGTGCCAGCAGTACTGGGGGGAATCTTAACAATGAGCAGTTCTTC.